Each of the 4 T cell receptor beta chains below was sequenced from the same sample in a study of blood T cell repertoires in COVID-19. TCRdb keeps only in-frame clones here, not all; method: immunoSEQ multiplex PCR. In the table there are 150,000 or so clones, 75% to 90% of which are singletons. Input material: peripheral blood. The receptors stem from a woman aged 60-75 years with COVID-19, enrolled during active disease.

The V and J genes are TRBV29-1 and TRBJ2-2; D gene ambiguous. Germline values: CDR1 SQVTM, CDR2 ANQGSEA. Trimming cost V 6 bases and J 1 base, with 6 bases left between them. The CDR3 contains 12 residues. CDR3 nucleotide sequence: TGCAGCGTGCGACTGAACACCGGGGAGCTGTTTTTT. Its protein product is CSVRLNTGELFF.

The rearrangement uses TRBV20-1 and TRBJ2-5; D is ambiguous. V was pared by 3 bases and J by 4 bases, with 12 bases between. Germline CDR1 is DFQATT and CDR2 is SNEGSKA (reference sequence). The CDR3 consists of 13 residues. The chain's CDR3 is CSASIEVGETQYF. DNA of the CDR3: TGCAGTGCTAGTATTGAGGTAGGAGAGACCCAGTACTTC.

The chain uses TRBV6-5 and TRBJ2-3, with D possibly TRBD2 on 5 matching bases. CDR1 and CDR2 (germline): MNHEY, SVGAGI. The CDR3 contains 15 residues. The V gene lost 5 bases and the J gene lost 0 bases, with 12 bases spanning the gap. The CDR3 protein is CASSPSRGSTDTQYF. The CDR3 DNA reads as TGTGCCAGCAGTCCATCCCGGGGAAGCACAGATACGCAGTATTTT.

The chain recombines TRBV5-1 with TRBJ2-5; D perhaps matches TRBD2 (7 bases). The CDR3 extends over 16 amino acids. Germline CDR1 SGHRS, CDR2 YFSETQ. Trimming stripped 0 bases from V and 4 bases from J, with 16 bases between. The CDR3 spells CASSLEGDYIGETQYF. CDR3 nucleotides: TGCGCCAGCAGCTTGGAGGGGGACTACATAGGAGAGACCCAGTACTTC.